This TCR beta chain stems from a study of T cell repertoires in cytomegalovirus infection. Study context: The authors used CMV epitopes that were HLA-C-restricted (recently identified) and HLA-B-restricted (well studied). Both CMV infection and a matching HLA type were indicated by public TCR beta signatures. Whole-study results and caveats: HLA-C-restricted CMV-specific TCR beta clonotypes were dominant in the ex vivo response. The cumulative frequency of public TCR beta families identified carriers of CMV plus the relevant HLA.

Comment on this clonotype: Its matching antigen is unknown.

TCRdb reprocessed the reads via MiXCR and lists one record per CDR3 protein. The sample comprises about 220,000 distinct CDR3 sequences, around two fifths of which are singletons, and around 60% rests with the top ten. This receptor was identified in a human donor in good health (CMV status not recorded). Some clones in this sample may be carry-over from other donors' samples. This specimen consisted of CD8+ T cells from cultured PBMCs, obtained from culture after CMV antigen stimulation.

The CDR3 spells CASSKRGGTDTQYF. The CDR3 DNA follows: TGTGCCAGCAGCAAAAGAGGGGGGACAGATACGCAGTATTTT. J is TRBJ2-3 and V is TRBV11-2; D might be TRBD1 or TRBD2, each matching 6 bases. Germline V gene lookup returns CDR1 SGHAT and CDR2 FQNNGV. The CDR3 runs 14 residues. Trimming stripped 5 bases from V and 3 bases from J, with 12 bases between. The entire variable domain, with the rest obtained from reference TRBV11-2 and TRBJ2-3, is as follows: EAGVAQSPRYKIIEKRQSVAFWCNPISGHATLYWYQQILGQGPKLLIQFQNNGVVDDSQLPKDRFSAERLKGVDSTLKIQPAKLEDSAVYLCASSKRGGTDTQYFGPGTRLTVL.